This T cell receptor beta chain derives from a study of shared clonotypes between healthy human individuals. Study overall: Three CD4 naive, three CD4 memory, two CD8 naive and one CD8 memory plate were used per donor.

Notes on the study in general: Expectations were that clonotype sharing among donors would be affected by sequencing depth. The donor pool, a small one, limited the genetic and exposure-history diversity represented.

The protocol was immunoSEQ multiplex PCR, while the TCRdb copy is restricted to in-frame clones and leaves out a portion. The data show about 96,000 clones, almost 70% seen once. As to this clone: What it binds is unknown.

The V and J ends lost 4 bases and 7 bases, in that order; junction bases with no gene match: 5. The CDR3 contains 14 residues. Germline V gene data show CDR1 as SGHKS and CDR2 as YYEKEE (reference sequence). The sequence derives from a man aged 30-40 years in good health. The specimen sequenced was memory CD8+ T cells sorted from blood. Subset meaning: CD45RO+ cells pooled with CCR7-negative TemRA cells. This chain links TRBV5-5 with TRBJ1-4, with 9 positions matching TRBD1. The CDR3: CASSLGQGSEKLFF. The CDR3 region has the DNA TGTGCCAGCAGCCTGGGACAGGGAAGTGAAAAACTGTTTTTT.